A selection of T cell receptor beta chains follows, all from one sample in a study of patients and donors after allogeneic stem cell transplantation. TCRdb recomputed calls from the RT-PCR reads with MiXCR, one row per CDR3 protein. The sample yields about 150,000 distinct CDR3 sequences, about a quarter seen once. Source material: blood, either unsorted or a sorted T cell fraction (not recorded which). All receptors come from a human donor who was either an allogeneic HSCT recipient or a stem cell or donor lymphocyte infusion donor (not recorded which). It is not recorded whose cells these are; they may come from a transplant donor. The CDR3 runs from the conserved cysteine through the conserved F or W. Each record gives: V gene, D gene, clone size, J gene, CDR3 DNA, CDR3 protein. The D gene is left open where the match is weak. Clone size is stated in some rows and not others, as once, few, many or a class when expanded.

v_gene: TRBV20-1; d_gene: .; abundance: .; j_gene: TRBJ2-7; CDR3nt: TGCAGTGCTAGAACTGGGTCCCTTTATACCTACGAGCAGTACTTC; CDR3aa: CSARTGSLYTYEQYF
v_gene: TRBV7-2; d_gene: .; abundance: .; j_gene: TRBJ2-3; CDR3nt: TGTGCCAGCAGCTCCGTCGGGCCAGAGTATATGGATACGCAGTATTTT; CDR3aa: CASSSVGPEYMDTQYF
v_gene: TRBV5-6; d_gene: .; abundance: .; j_gene: TRBJ1-1; CDR3nt: TGTGCCACCGTAGAATCGAGCGGGTCCCCCGTTGAAGCTTTCTTT; CDR3aa: CATVESSGSPVEAFF
v_gene: TRBV12-3/TRBV12-4; d_gene: TRBD1; abundance: .; j_gene: TRBJ1-4; CDR3nt: TGTGCCAGCAGTAAACAGGGGGCCAATAATGAAAAACTGTTTTTT; CDR3aa: CASSKQGANNEKLFF
v_gene: TRBV5-1; d_gene: .; abundance: .; j_gene: TRBJ2-1; CDR3nt: TGCGCCAGCAGCCCGACCACTAGCTCCAATGAGCAGTTCTTC; CDR3aa: CASSPTTSSNEQFF
v_gene: TRBV20-1; d_gene: .; abundance: .; j_gene: TRBJ2-7; CDR3nt: TGCAGTGCTAGTGGGTTTAGGAGCATCTACGAGCAGTACTTC; CDR3aa: CSASGFRSIYEQYF
v_gene: TRBV3-1; d_gene: .; abundance: few; j_gene: TRBJ2-1; CDR3nt: TGTGCCAGCAGCCAAGCCTCCTACAATGAGCAGTTCTTC; CDR3aa: CASSQASYNEQFF
v_gene: TRBV25-1; d_gene: .; abundance: .; j_gene: TRBJ1-4; CDR3nt: TGTGCCAGCAGTGATCATGCAACTAATGAAAAACTGTTTTTT; CDR3aa: CASSDHATNEKLFF
v_gene: TRBV7-3; d_gene: .; abundance: .; j_gene: TRBJ1-1; CDR3nt: TGTGCCAGCAGCTTAACTCCACAGGAGAACACTGAAGCTTTCTTT; CDR3aa: CASSLTPQENTEAFF
v_gene: TRBV5-1; d_gene: .; abundance: once; j_gene: TRBJ2-7; CDR3nt: TGCGCCAGCAGCTTCAAGGGACCCGTGCAGTACTTC; CDR3aa: CASSFKGPVQYF
v_gene: TRBV7-2; d_gene: TRBD2; abundance: few; j_gene: TRBJ2-3; CDR3nt: TGTGCCAGCAGCTTAAGGACTAGCGGGAGACCCACAGATACGCAGTATTTT; CDR3aa: CASSLRTSGRPTDTQYF
v_gene: TRBV20-1; d_gene: .; abundance: many; j_gene: TRBJ1-2; CDR3nt: TGCAGTGCTACAGGCGACTATGGCTACACCTTC; CDR3aa: CSATGDYGYTF
v_gene: TRBV12-3/TRBV12-4; d_gene: TRBD2; abundance: .; j_gene: TRBJ2-1; CDR3nt: TGTGCCAGCAGTTTATCGGGACTAGCGGCCAATGAGCAGTTCTTC; CDR3aa: CASSLSGLAANEQFF
v_gene: TRBV5-1; d_gene: TRBD1; abundance: many; j_gene: TRBJ1-4; CDR3nt: TGCGCCAGCAGCTTCCAGGGGGCTGCTAATGAAAAACTGTTTTTT; CDR3aa: CASSFQGAANEKLFF
v_gene: TRBV24-1; d_gene: .; abundance: .; j_gene: TRBJ2-1; CDR3nt: TGTGCCACCAGTGATAACCACCCTCAGGGGTCGAGGTCCTACAATGAGCAGTTCTTC; CDR3aa: CATSDNHPQGSRSYNEQFF
v_gene: TRBV5-5; d_gene: TRBD1; abundance: few; j_gene: TRBJ1-4; CDR3nt: TGTGCCAGCAACAGACAGGGTGGTAGTGAAAAACTGTTTTTT; CDR3aa: CASNRQGGSEKLFF
v_gene: TRBV4-2; d_gene: .; abundance: few; j_gene: TRBJ1-2; CDR3nt: TGTGCCAGCAGCCAAGTACGGGGGGAGTACTATGGCTACACCTTC; CDR3aa: CASSQVRGEYYGYTF
v_gene: TRBV5-1; d_gene: .; abundance: .; j_gene: TRBJ2-1; CDR3nt: TGCGCCAGCAGCTTCGCCTTTCCTGCGGGAAAAAACAATGAGCAGTTCTTC; CDR3aa: CASSFAFPAGKNNEQFF
v_gene: TRBV5-6; d_gene: TRBD1; abundance: few; j_gene: TRBJ1-6; CDR3nt: TGTGCCAGCAGCTTGGGACAGGGGGCGCGGAATTCACCCCTCCACTTT; CDR3aa: CASSLGQGARNSPLHF
v_gene: TRBV12-3/TRBV12-4; d_gene: TRBD2; abundance: .; j_gene: TRBJ2-3; CDR3nt: TGTGCCAGCAGTTTAAGGCAGCTTGGGAGGGATTTT; CDR3aa: CASSLRQLGRDF
v_gene: TRBV4-3; d_gene: .; abundance: .; j_gene: TRBJ1-1; CDR3nt: TGCGCCAGCAGCCTTTTTTGGAACACTGAAGCTTTCTTT; CDR3aa: CASSLFWNTEAFF
v_gene: TRBV9; d_gene: .; abundance: .; j_gene: TRBJ1-3; CDR3nt: TGTGCCAGCACTAAAAACCCTATCACTGGAAACACCATATATTTT; CDR3aa: CASTKNPITGNTIYF
v_gene: TRBV7-2; d_gene: TRBD2; abundance: .; j_gene: TRBJ2-1; CDR3nt: TGTGCCAGCAGCTTACTAACTAGCGGGGGACTTGAGCAGTTCTTC; CDR3aa: CASSLLTSGGLEQFF
v_gene: TRBV20-1; d_gene: .; abundance: .; j_gene: TRBJ2-2; CDR3nt: TGCAGTGCACCCGGAGGGGGGTACACCGGGGAGCTGTTTTTT; CDR3aa: CSAPGGGYTGELFF
v_gene: TRBV13; d_gene: .; abundance: .; j_gene: TRBJ1-2; CDR3nt: TGTGCCAGCAGCTTAGAGGGGATAGGTGGCTACACCTTC; CDR3aa: CASSLEGIGGYTF
v_gene: TRBV29-1; d_gene: TRBD2; abundance: .; j_gene: TRBJ2-3; CDR3nt: TGCAGCGTTGAAGTGAGCGGGGCCGCAGATACGCAGTATTTT; CDR3aa: CSVEVSGAADTQYF
v_gene: TRBV12-3/TRBV12-4; d_gene: TRBD1; abundance: few; j_gene: TRBJ2-3; CDR3nt: TGTGCCAGCAGTCTAAACCGGGACAGGGTCCCAGATACGCAGTATTTT; CDR3aa: CASSLNRDRVPDTQYF
v_gene: TRBV6-2/TRBV6-3; d_gene: .; abundance: .; j_gene: TRBJ1-4; CDR3nt: TGTGCCAGCAGTTACTCATCAGGTCACGGTGAAAAACTGTTTTTT; CDR3aa: CASSYSSGHGEKLFF
v_gene: TRBV7-9; d_gene: TRBD1; abundance: .; j_gene: TRBJ1-1; CDR3nt: TGTGCCAGCAGCCCCGACAGGGGCATCACTGAAGCTTTCTTT; CDR3aa: CASSPDRGITEAFF
v_gene: TRBV20-1; d_gene: .; abundance: medium-sized; j_gene: TRBJ1-1; CDR3nt: TGCAGTGCTGGGGGCAGGGAGTGGGCCACTGAAGCTTTCTTT; CDR3aa: CSAGGREWATEAFF
v_gene: TRBV20-1; d_gene: TRBD2; abundance: .; j_gene: TRBJ2-2; CDR3nt: TGCAGTGCCCCGGCGGCTAGCGGGGCCTCAGTAACCGGGGAGCTGTTTTTT; CDR3aa: CSAPAASGASVTGELFF
v_gene: TRBV5-1; d_gene: .; abundance: few; j_gene: TRBJ1-4; CDR3nt: TGCGCCAGCAGCTTGGCCATGGACAGTAATGAAAAACTGTTTTTT; CDR3aa: CASSLAMDSNEKLFF
v_gene: TRBV7-9; d_gene: .; abundance: .; j_gene: TRBJ1-2; CDR3nt: TGTGCCAGCAGTATAGAGGCCCCCACCTTCTATGGCTACACCTTC; CDR3aa: CASSIEAPTFYGYTF
v_gene: TRBV12-3/TRBV12-4; d_gene: TRBD1; abundance: few; j_gene: TRBJ1-1; CDR3nt: TGTGCCAGCACTCCAGGGGGAGGAGCTTTCTTT; CDR3aa: CASTPGGGAFF
v_gene: TRBV7-2; d_gene: .; abundance: many; j_gene: TRBJ1-1; CDR3nt: TGTGCCAGCAGCTTATTGGGAGTGGGGAACACTGAAGCTTTCTTT; CDR3aa: CASSLLGVGNTEAFF
v_gene: TRBV21-1; d_gene: .; abundance: .; j_gene: TRBJ1-2; CDR3nt: TGTGCCAGCCTGCGTACAGGGGCAAGGTATGGCTACACCTTC; CDR3aa: CASLRTGARYGYTF
v_gene: TRBV21-1; d_gene: .; abundance: .; j_gene: TRBJ2-5; CDR3nt: TGTGCCAGCAGCCCAACACAGGGACTAGGAGGGGAAGAGACCCAGTACTTC; CDR3aa: CASSPTQGLGGEETQYF
v_gene: TRBV7-9; d_gene: TRBD1; abundance: .; j_gene: TRBJ2-7; CDR3nt: TGTGCCAGCAGCTTAGCGGGACAGGGTGGCTACGAGCAGTACTTC; CDR3aa: CASSLAGQGGYEQYF
v_gene: TRBV5-6; d_gene: .; abundance: once; j_gene: TRBJ2-2; CDR3nt: TGTGCCAGCAGCTTTGGATGGCGGGGACCACCCGGGGAGCTGTTTTTT; CDR3aa: CASSFGWRGPPGELFF
v_gene: TRBV9; d_gene: .; abundance: .; j_gene: TRBJ2-2; CDR3nt: TGTGCCAGCAGCCCCCGCGACATGGGCACCGGGGAGCTGTTTTTT; CDR3aa: CASSPRDMGTGELFF
v_gene: TRBV10-3; d_gene: .; abundance: .; j_gene: TRBJ2-7; CDR3nt: TGTGCCGTCGCCAACCCAGGAGGCTACGAGCAGTACTTC; CDR3aa: CAVANPGGYEQYF
v_gene: TRBV20-1; d_gene: .; abundance: .; j_gene: TRBJ2-2; CDR3nt: TGCAGTGCTGCCCGGGAGTCGATCACCGGGGAGCTGTTTTTT; CDR3aa: CSAARESITGELFF
v_gene: TRBV15; d_gene: .; abundance: .; j_gene: TRBJ2-2; CDR3nt: TGTGCCACCAGCAGGATGTGGACCGGGGAGCTGTTTTTT; CDR3aa: CATSRMWTGELFF
v_gene: TRBV12-3/TRBV12-4; d_gene: .; abundance: few; j_gene: TRBJ1-3; CDR3nt: TGTGCCAGCAGCTCGGGGACTACGGGGTCTGGAAACACCATATATTTT; CDR3aa: CASSSGTTGSGNTIYF
v_gene: TRBV5-1; d_gene: .; abundance: .; j_gene: TRBJ2-3; CDR3nt: TGCGCCAGCACAACCGGGGGGCCTGGCATTTCAGATACGCAGTATTTT; CDR3aa: CASTTGGPGISDTQYF
v_gene: TRBV7-8; d_gene: .; abundance: few; j_gene: TRBJ2-1; CDR3nt: TGTGCCAGCAGCCAGTCGTACAATGAGCAGTTCTTC; CDR3aa: CASSQSYNEQFF
v_gene: TRBV4-1; d_gene: .; abundance: .; j_gene: TRBJ1-1; CDR3nt: TGCGCCAGCACCGCATTTCACCTATTTTGGGACACTGAAGCTTTCTTT; CDR3aa: CASTAFHLFWDTEAFF
v_gene: TRBV11-2; d_gene: TRBD1; abundance: .; j_gene: TRBJ1-4; CDR3nt: TGTGCCAGCAGCTTCGGGACAGCCACAACTAATGAAAAACTGTTTTTT; CDR3aa: CASSFGTATTNEKLFF
v_gene: TRBV21-1; d_gene: .; abundance: few; j_gene: TRBJ1-1; CDR3nt: TGTGCCAGCAGCAAAGTGATTCAGGGGCACGGAACTGAAGCTTTCTTT; CDR3aa: CASSKVIQGHGTEAFF
v_gene: TRBV6-5; d_gene: .; abundance: .; j_gene: TRBJ1-5; CDR3nt: TGTGCCAGCAGTTACAAGTTGGGGTACAATCAGCCCCAGCATTTT; CDR3aa: CASSYKLGYNQPQHF
v_gene: TRBV12-3/TRBV12-4; d_gene: TRBD1; abundance: .; j_gene: TRBJ1-5; CDR3nt: TGTGCCAGCAGTAACGCCGGACAGGGGGCGAATCAGCCCCAGCATTTT; CDR3aa: CASSNAGQGANQPQHF
v_gene: TRBV20-1; d_gene: TRBD2; abundance: few; j_gene: TRBJ2-7; CDR3nt: TGCAGTGCAAAGGGGACTATTCTACCCTACGAGCAGTACTTC; CDR3aa: CSAKGTILPYEQYF
v_gene: TRBV7-2; d_gene: .; abundance: .; j_gene: TRBJ2-2; CDR3nt: TGTGCCAGCAGCTTCGGAAGACCGGGGGCTGGGGAGCTGTTTTTT; CDR3aa: CASSFGRPGAGELFF
v_gene: TRBV27; d_gene: .; abundance: few; j_gene: TRBJ2-3; CDR3nt: TGTGCCAGCAGTTTATCTCGGGGGGCCGATACGCAGTATTTT; CDR3aa: CASSLSRGADTQYF
v_gene: TRBV7-2; d_gene: TRBD2; abundance: few; j_gene: TRBJ2-1; CDR3nt: TGTGCCAGCAGCTTAGTAGTACTAGCGGCGGGGGGCGAGCAGTTCTTC; CDR3aa: CASSLVVLAAGGEQFF
v_gene: TRBV29-1; d_gene: .; abundance: few; j_gene: TRBJ1-1; CDR3nt: TGCAGCGTTGAAGATCTGGAAGGGGGAGAAGCTTTCTTT; CDR3aa: CSVEDLEGGEAFF
v_gene: TRBV6-5; d_gene: .; abundance: many; j_gene: TRBJ1-5; CDR3nt: TGTGCCAGCAGCTTAACCTCAGGGGTCAATCAGCCCCAGCATTTT; CDR3aa: CASSLTSGVNQPQHF
v_gene: TRBV9; d_gene: TRBD1; abundance: .; j_gene: TRBJ2-3; CDR3nt: TGTGCCAGCAACAGGGGAGTTTCAGATACGCAGTATTTT; CDR3aa: CASNRGVSDTQYF
v_gene: TRBV4-3; d_gene: TRBD1; abundance: .; j_gene: TRBJ1-2; CDR3nt: TGCGCCAGCAGCCAAGATTTAGGACAGGGGTACGGCTACACCTTC; CDR3aa: CASSQDLGQGYGYTF
v_gene: TRBV3-1; d_gene: .; abundance: few; j_gene: TRBJ1-1; CDR3nt: TGTGCCAGCAGCCAGGGGACTCGCATGAACACTGAAGCTTTCTTT; CDR3aa: CASSQGTRMNTEAFF